This TCR beta chain was documented in a study of T cell repertoires and Cas9 in healthy adults. Study context: CD4 and CD8 compartments: SpCas9-reactive T cells profiled for potency, cytotoxicity, lineage.

J gave up 5 bases and V 10 bases, and 13 bases lay outside the gene matches. CDR1 and CDR2 from the germline V gene are MDHEN and SYDVKM. The CDR3 runs 16 residues. Whole-study results and caveats: SpCas9-reactive regulatory T cells reportedly mitigated SpCas9-reactive effector T cells in vitro.

Clones were sequenced by immunoSEQ multiplex PCR, and TCRdb holds only the in-frame ones, with some missing. This sample has some 14,000 clones, with approximately 88% found just once. Points on this clone: The antigen is undetermined.

This clonotype was obtained from a human donor in good health. Sequences were obtained from Tregs (CD4+, CD25+, CD127-, CD137-, CD154-) from PBMCs; culture status not recorded. V is TRBV28 and J is TRBJ1-4; 10 bases align to TRBD1. The CDR3 here is CATLTYLGQGNEKLFF. The CDR3 DNA reads as TGTGCCACCCTTACTTATCTGGGACAGGGGAATGAAAAACTGTTTTTT.